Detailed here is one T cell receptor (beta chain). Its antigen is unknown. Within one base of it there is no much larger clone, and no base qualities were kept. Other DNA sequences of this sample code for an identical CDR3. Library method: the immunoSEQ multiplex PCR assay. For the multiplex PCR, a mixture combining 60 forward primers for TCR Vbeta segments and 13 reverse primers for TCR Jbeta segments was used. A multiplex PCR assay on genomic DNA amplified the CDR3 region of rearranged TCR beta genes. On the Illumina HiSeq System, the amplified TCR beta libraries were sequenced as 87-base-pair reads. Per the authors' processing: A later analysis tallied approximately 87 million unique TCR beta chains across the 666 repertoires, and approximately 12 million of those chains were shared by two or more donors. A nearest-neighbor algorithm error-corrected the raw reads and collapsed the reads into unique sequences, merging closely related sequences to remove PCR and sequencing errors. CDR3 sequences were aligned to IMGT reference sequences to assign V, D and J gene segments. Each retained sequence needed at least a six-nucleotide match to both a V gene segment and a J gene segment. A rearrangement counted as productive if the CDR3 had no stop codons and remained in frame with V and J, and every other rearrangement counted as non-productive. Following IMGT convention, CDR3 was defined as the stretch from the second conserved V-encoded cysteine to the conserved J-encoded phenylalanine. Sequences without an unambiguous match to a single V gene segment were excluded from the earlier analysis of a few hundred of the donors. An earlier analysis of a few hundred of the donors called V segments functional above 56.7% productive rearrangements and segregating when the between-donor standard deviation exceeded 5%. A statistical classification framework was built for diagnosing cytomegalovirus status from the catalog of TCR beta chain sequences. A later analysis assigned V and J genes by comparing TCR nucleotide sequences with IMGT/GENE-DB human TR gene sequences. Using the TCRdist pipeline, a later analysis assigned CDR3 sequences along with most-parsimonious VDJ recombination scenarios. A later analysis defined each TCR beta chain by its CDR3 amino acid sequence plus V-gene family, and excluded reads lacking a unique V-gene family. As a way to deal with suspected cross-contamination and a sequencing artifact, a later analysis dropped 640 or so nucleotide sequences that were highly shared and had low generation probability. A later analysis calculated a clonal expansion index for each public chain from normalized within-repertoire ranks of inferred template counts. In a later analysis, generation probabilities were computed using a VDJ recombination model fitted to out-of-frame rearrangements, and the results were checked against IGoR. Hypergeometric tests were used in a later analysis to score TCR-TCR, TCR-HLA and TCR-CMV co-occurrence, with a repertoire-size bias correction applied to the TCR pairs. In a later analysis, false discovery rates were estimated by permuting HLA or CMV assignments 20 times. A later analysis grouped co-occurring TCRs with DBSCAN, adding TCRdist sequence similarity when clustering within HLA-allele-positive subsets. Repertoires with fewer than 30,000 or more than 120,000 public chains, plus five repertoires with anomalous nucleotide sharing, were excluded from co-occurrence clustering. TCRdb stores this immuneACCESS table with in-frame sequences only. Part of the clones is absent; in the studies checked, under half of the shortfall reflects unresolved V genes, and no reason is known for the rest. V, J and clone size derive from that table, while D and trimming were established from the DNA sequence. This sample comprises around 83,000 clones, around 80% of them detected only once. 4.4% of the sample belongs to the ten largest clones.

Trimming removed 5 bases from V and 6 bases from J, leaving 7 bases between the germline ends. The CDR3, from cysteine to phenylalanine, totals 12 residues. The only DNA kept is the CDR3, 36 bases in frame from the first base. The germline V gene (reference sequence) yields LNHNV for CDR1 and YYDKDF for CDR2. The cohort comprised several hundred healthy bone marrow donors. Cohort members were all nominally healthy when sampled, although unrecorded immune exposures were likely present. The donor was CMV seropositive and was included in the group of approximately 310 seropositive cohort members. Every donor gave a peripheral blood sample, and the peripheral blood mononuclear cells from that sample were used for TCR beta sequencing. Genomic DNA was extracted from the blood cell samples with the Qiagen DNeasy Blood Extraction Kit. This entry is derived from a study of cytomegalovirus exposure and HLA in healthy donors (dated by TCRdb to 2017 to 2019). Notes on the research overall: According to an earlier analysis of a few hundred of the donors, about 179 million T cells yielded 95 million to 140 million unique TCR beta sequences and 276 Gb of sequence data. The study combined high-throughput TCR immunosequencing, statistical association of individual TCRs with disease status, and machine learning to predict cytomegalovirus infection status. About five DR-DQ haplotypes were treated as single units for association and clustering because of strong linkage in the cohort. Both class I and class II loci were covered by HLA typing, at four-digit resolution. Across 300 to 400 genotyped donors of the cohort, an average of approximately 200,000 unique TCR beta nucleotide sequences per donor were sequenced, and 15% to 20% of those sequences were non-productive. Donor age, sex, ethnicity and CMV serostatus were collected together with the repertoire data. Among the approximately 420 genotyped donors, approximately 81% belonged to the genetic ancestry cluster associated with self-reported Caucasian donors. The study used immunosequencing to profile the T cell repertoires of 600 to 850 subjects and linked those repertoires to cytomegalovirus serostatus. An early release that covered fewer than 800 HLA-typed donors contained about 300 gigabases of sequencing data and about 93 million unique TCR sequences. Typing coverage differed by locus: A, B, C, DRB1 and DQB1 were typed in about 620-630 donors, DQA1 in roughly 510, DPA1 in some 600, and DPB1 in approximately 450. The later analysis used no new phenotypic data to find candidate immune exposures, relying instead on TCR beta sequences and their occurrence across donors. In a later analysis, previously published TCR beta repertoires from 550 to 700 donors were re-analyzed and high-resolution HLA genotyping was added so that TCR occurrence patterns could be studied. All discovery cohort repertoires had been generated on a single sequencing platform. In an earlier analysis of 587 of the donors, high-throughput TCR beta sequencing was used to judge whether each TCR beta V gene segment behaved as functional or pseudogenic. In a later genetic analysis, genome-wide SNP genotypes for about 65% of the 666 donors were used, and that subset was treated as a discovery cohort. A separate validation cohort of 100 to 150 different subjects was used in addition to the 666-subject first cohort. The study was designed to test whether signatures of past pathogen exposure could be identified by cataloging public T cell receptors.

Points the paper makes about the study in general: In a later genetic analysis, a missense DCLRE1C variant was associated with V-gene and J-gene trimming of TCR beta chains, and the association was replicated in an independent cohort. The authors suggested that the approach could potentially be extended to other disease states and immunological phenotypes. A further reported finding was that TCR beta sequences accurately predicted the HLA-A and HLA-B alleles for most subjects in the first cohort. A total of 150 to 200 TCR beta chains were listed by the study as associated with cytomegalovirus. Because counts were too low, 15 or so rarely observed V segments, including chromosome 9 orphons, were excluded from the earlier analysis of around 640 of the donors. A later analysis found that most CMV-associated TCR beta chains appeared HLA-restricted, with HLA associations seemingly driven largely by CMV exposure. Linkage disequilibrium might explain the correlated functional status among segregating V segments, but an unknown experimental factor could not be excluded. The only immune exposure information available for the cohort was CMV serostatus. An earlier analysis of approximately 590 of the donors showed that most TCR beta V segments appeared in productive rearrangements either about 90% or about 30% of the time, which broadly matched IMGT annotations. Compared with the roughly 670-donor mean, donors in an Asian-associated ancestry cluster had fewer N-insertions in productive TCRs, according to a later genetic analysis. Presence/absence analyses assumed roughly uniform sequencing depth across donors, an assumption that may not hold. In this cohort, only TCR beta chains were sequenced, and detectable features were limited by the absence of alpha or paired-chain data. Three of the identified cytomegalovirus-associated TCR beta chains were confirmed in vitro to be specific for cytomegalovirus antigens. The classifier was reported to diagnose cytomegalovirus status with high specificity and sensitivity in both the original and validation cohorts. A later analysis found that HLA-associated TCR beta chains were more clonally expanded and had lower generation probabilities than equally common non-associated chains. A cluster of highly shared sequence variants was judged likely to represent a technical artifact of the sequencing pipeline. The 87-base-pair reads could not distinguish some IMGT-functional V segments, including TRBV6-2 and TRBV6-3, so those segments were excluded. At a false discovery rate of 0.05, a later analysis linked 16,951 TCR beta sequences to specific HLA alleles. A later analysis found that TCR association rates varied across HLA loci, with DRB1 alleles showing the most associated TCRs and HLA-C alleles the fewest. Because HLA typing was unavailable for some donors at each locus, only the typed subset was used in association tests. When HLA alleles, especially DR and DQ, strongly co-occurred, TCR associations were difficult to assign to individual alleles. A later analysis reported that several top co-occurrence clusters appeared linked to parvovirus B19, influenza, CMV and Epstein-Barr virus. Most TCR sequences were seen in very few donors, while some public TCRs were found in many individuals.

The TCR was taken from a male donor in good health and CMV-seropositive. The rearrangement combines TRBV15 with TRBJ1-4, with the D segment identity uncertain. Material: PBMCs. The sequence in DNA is TGTGCCACCAGCTTAGATCATGAAAAACTGTTTTTT. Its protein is CATSLDHEKLFF. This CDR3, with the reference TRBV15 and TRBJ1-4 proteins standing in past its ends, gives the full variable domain DAMVIQNPRYQVTQFGKPVTLSCSQTLNHNVMYWYQQKSSQAPKLLFHYYDKDFNNEADTPDNFQSRRPNTSFCFLDIRSPGLGDTAMYLCATSLDHEKLFFGSGTQLSVL.